This TCR beta chain was documented in a study of read filtering for tumor transcriptome and immune sequencing. Turning to the study itself: R-ISS stage counts were 8 for I, about 15 for II, about seven for III. Study results and limitations: Without single-read clonotypes, shared clonotype proportions correlated more between IR-seq and RNA-seq.

Trimming stripped 1 base from V and 1 base from J, with 5 bases between. This CDR3 has 14 amino acids. Germline V CDR1 and CDR2: SEHNR, FQNEAQ (reference sequence). Every patient had bone marrow sampled while the disease was active. This clonotype was observed at least ten times. Its antigen remains unidentified. Molecular barcoded adaptors covering alpha/delta and beta/gamma chains were used on approximately 400 ng RNA. In TCRdb, the reads were re-called with MiXCR into one record per CDR3 protein. The sample gives 42,000 or so distinct CDR3 sequences, roughly an eighth of which show up once; around 28% is in the top ten.

The sequenced material came from a population of CD138-negative cells sorted from bone marrow. The chain recombines TRBV7-9 with TRBJ1-5; D perhaps matches TRBD1 (5 bases). This sequence was found in a donor aged 40 or over with multiple myeloma. The CDR3 DNA sequence: TGTGCCAGCAGCTTAGGGGACAGCAATCAGCCCCAGCATTTT. Amino acid sequence: CASSLGDSNQPQHF.